This record concerns one TCR beta chain sequence. Germline V CDR1 and CDR2: LNHDA, SQIVND (reference sequence). This CDR3 has 14 amino acids. Trimming shortened V by 3 bases and J by 4 bases, and 12 bases separated the two germline ends. This sample stems from a study of blood T cell repertoires in COVID-19. Across the whole study: In each case, the material was cDNA or gDNA derived from T cells, B-cell-depleted T cells, or PBMCs.

The method was immunoSEQ multiplex PCR; TCRdb's version includes in-frame clones alone and lacks a portion of them. The top ten clones hold 9% to 15% of a sample with around 250,000 clones, about 83% of them seen once. The sequencing sample was made of peripheral blood. The clonotype comes from a man older than 75 with acute or convalescent COVID-19. The chain joins TRBV19 to TRBJ2-5; D is possibly TRBD2 (5 bases). CDR3 in amino acids: CASSIAGLLETQYF. DNA of the CDR3: TGTGCCAGTAGTATCGCCGGACTTCTAGAGACCCAGTACTTC.